This entry describes one TCR beta chain. The antigen remains unidentified. The CDR3 covers 13 residues. The V end was cut by 0 bases, the J end by 9 bases, with 12 bases between. The germline CDR1 and CDR2 sequences are SGHDT and YYEEEE. Time point specified: blood from clinic visit 5 months post-surgery; TSC patient then seizure free. Before surgery, patients took at least one anti-epileptic drug. Sequencing was performed with immunoSEQ multiplex PCR; in TCRdb, only in-frame clones are kept and a portion is missing. In the table there are hundreds of thousands of clones, over 90% of which are singletons. The record originates from a study of brain T cells in children with intractable seizures. Points from the study as a whole: Only CDR3 sequence similarity suggested viral specificity, without known HCMV serostatus.

J is TRBJ1-2 and V is TRBV5-6; D is undetermined. The clonotype was recovered from a boy under three years old with tuberous sclerosis and intractable seizures. The sequencing here drew on peripheral blood, taken less than 6 months after surgery. This chain's CDR3 is CASSLENRKSYTF. CDR3 DNA sequence: TGTGCCAGCAGCTTGGAGAACCGGAAGAGCTACACCTTC.